This is a list of T cell receptor beta chains from one sample in a study of cytomegalovirus exposure and HLA in healthy donors. Measured with immunoSEQ multiplex PCR; TCRdb has only the in-frame clones, and not every one. The sample has about 160,000 clones; around 79% are singletons. The source material was PBMCs. The receptor set was obtained from a woman in her 50s in good health and CMV-seropositive. CDR3s include the opening cysteine and the closing phenylalanine or tryptophan. A D gene is named only where the DNA matches it firmly. The size field is filled for only some rows; it gives once, few, many or a size class.

V	size	J	D	DNA	CDR3
TRBV4-3	.	TRBJ2-3	.	TGCGCCAGCAGCCAAGATTTAAGGGGAACAGATACGCAGTATTTT	CASSQDLRGTDTQYF
TRBV18	.	TRBJ1-2	TRBD1	TGTGCCAGCTCACCCGGGACAGTTCGGGGGCGGATCGGCTACACCTTC	CASSPGTVRGRIGYTF
TRBV18	.	TRBJ2-1	TRBD1	TGTGCCAGCTCACCCCTGACAGGGGGACTGGATGAGCAGTTCTTC	CASSPLTGGLDEQFF
TRBV27	.	TRBJ1-1	.	TGTGCCAGCAGTCCCAGGGGCGGCACTGAAGCTTTCTTT	CASSPRGGTEAFF
TRBV13	.	TRBJ2-7	TRBD1	TGTGCCAGCAGCTTAGAACAGGGGGCATTTGAGCAGTACTTC	CASSLEQGAFEQYF
TRBV5-5	.	TRBJ1-4	TRBD1	TGTGCCAGCAGCCCAGAGACAGGGTGGACGGCTAATGAAAAACTGTTTTTT	CASSPETGWTANEKLFF
TRBV7-2	.	TRBJ1-2	TRBD1	TGTGCCAGCAGCTCCCAACAGGGGGCGAATAACTATGGCTACACCTTC	CASSSQQGANNYGYTF
TRBV5-6	.	TRBJ1-4	.	TGTGCCAGCAGCGCGTCAAGGGGTGGGAATGAAAAACTGTTTTTT	CASSASRGGNEKLFF
TRBV6-1	few	TRBJ1-1	TRBD1	TGTGCCAGCAGGGCGACAGGGGGCGGGACTGAAGCTTTCTTT	CASRATGGGTEAFF
TRBV30	.	TRBJ2-7	.	TGTGCCTGGAGAAGCGCCCGGGACTTACTTTACGAGCAGTACTTC	CAWRSARDLLYEQYF
TRBV27	.	TRBJ1-2	.	TGTGCCAGCAGTTTTACAGGCTTTAACTATGGCTACACCTTC	CASSFTGFNYGYTF
TRBV2	.	TRBJ2-3	.	TGTGCCAGCAGCCTCCTGAGGGCCCAGGCAGATACGCAGTATTTT	CASSLLRAQADTQYF
TRBV7-9	.	TRBJ2-7	.	TGTGCCAGCAGCCCTCAGCCAGGCGCCTACGAGCAGTACTTC	CASSPQPGAYEQYF
TRBV5-5	.	TRBJ1-4	TRBD1	TGTGCCAGCAGCTTCGGACAGGGAAGGAGAACTAATGAAAAACTGTTTTTT	CASSFGQGRRTNEKLFF
TRBV7-2	.	TRBJ1-1	TRBD1	TGTGCCAGCAGCACGGACAGGGGCACTGAAGCTTTCTTT	CASSTDRGTEAFF
TRBV28	few	TRBJ1-1	.	TGTGCCAGCAGCACCTCAGACAGATATTACACTGAAGCTTTCTTT	CASSTSDRYYTEAFF
TRBV2	.	TRBJ2-1	TRBD2	TGTGCCAGCAGACCCTCTAGCGGCTTCTCCTACAATGAGCAGTTCTTC	CASRPSSGFSYNEQFF
TRBV9	.	TRBJ2-1	TRBD1	TGTGCCAGCAGCGCGACAGGGGTCTCCTACAATGAGCAGTTCTTC	CASSATGVSYNEQFF
TRBV5-4	.	TRBJ2-2	.	TGTGCCAGCAGCTTGCGGCAGGGGAACACCGGGGAGCTGTTTTTT	CASSLRQGNTGELFF
TRBV19	.	TRBJ2-3	.	TGTGCCAGTAGTTCTCCTCCCAGGGCTCGCACAGATACGCAGTATTTT	CASSSPPRARTDTQYF
TRBV25-1	.	TRBJ1-1	.	TGTGCCAGCAGTCAAAACACTGAAGCTTTCTTT	CASSQNTEAFF
TRBV4-1	.	TRBJ1-1	.	TGCGCCAGCAGCCAAGATGGCTCAGGGGTGGCTGAAGCTTTCTTT	CASSQDGSGVAEAFF
TRBV2	.	TRBJ2-5	TRBD2	TGTGCCAGCAGTGGGGGGACTAGCGGGGACCTGTACCAAGAGACCCAGTACTTC	CASSGGTSGDLYQETQYF
TRBV13	few	TRBJ1-6	TRBD1	TGTGCCAGCAGCTCCAGGGGGTCGAATTCACCCCTCCACTTT	CASSSRGSNSPLHF
TRBV7-6	.	TRBJ1-4	.	TGTGCCAGCAGCTTAAGAGCTAATGAAAAACTGTTTTTT	CASSLRANEKLFF
TRBV25-1	few	TRBJ1-2	.	TGTGCCAGCAGTGAATATGGGGGCCCCCGGGGTGGCTACACCTTC	CASSEYGGPRGGYTF
TRBV7-9	.	TRBJ2-2	TRBD2	TGTGCCAGCAGCTGGGGACTAGCGGCGAACACCGGGGAGCTGTTTTTT	CASSWGLAANTGELFF
TRBV15	.	TRBJ1-4	TRBD1	TGTGCCACCAGCAGAGAGCGGACAGGGAATGAAAAACTGTTTTTT	CATSRERTGNEKLFF
TRBV14	.	TRBJ2-7	TRBD1	TGTGCCAGCAGCCAAGTTAATCTCGGGACAGGCTCCTACGAGCAGTACTTC	CASSQVNLGTGSYEQYF
TRBV29-1	few	TRBJ2-7	TRBD1	TGCAGCGTGTGGGACAGGGACGACGAGCAGTACTTC	CSVWDRDDEQYF
TRBV2	.	TRBJ2-3	.	TGTGCCAGCAACTATCCGGGAACAGATACGCAGTATTTT	CASNYPGTDTQYF
TRBV6-1	.	TRBJ1-5	.	TGTGCCAGCAGTGATCAGGGGAATAGCAATCAGCCCCAGCATTTT	CASSDQGNSNQPQHF
TRBV29-1	.	TRBJ2-6	TRBD1	TGCAGCGTGGGACAGGGGGCGGGTGGGGCCAACGTCCTGACTTTC	CSVGQGAGGANVLTF
TRBV27	.	TRBJ2-5	TRBD2	TGTGCCAGCAGTTTCCGGGGGGGGGTTCGAGAGACCCAGTACTTC	CASSFRGGVRETQYF
TRBV7-2	.	TRBJ2-3	TRBD2	TGTGCCAGCAGCTTAGCTCCACCCGGACTAGCGATCACAGATACGCAGTATTTT	CASSLAPPGLAITDTQYF
TRBV27	.	TRBJ1-2	TRBD1	TGTGCCAGCAGGGGGGGACAGTTTCCTTATGGCTACACCTTC	CASRGGQFPYGYTF
TRBV7-9	.	TRBJ2-1	TRBD2	TGTGCCAGCAGCTTAGTAGCGGGGGGGCCGTACAATGAGCAGTTCTTC	CASSLVAGGPYNEQFF
TRBV5-4	.	TRBJ2-3	.	TGTGCCAGCAGCCTACCGGCGACAGGACTCCGGGATACGCAGTATTTT	CASSLPATGLRDTQYF
TRBV7-2	few	TRBJ1-6	TRBD1	TGTGCCAGCAGCTTAGGGGGACAGGGGGCAGGTAATTCACCCCTCCACTTT	CASSLGGQGAGNSPLHF
TRBV2	once	TRBJ1-1	.	TGTGCCAGCAGTGAAGTTTCCAGAGGGGAAGCTTTCTTT	CASSEVSRGEAFF
TRBV4-1	few	TRBJ2-7	TRBD1	TGCGCCAGCAGTTCTAGTGGGACAGGGGTTGGGGAGCAGTACTTC	CASSSSGTGVGEQYF
TRBV10-1	few	TRBJ1-3	.	TGCGCCAGCAGTTCAGGGGCGAACTCTGGAAACACCATATATTTT	CASSSGANSGNTIYF
TRBV27	.	TRBJ2-3	.	TGTGCCAGCAGGCAATCTAGCGTAGATACGCAGTATTTT	CASRQSSVDTQYF
TRBV18	.	TRBJ2-5	.	TGTGCCAGCTCACCGACCCCCGGAGTGACCCAGTACTTC	CASSPTPGVTQYF
TRBV19	.	TRBJ1-2	TRBD1	TGTGCCAGTTCCGTACCGGGACAGGGGATCAACTATGGCTACACCTTC	CASSVPGQGINYGYTF
TRBV9	.	TRBJ1-2	TRBD1	TGTGCCAGCAGCGTAGGGGCAGGGGGCGACTATGGCTACACCTTC	CASSVGAGGDYGYTF
TRBV12-5	.	TRBJ1-2	.	TGTGCTAGTGGTTTACACCCCAGGGCGGCGTACTATGGCTACACCTTC	CASGLHPRAAYYGYTF
TRBV7-6	.	TRBJ2-1	TRBD1	TGTGCCAGCAGCCCCGGGACAGCAGACAATGAGCAGTTCTTC	CASSPGTADNEQFF
TRBV18	once	TRBJ1-2	.	TGTGCCAGCTCACCGGGTACAGATCGGTATGGCTACACCTTC	CASSPGTDRYGYTF
TRBV28	.	TRBJ2-7	TRBD1	TGTGCCAGCAGTTCACGAACTGGACAGGCCTACGAGCAGTACTTC	CASSSRTGQAYEQYF
TRBV6-5	.	TRBJ2-3	.	TGTGCCAGCAGTTACTCGCGGAGCACAGATACGCAGTATTTT	CASSYSRSTDTQYF
TRBV5-1	few	TRBJ1-4	.	TGCGCCAGCAGCTTGGGAACATCTTCTAATGAAAAACTGTTTTTT	CASSLGTSSNEKLFF
TRBV7-2	.	TRBJ2-7	TRBD2	TGTGCCAGCAGCTTAGCGGGAGGCCCTAGCGGGGCCTACGAGCAGTACTTC	CASSLAGGPSGAYEQYF
TRBV5-6	.	TRBJ2-7	.	TGTGCCAGCAGCTTGGAGGGGGTGACCTACGAGCAGTACTTC	CASSLEGVTYEQYF
TRBV11-2	.	TRBJ1-2	TRBD1	TGTGCCAGCAGCCCCACGATGGGTGGACAGGGATTGGTCTATGGCTACACCTTC	CASSPTMGGQGLVYGYTF
TRBV2	few	TRBJ1-2	.	TGTGCCAGCAGTGTCATCAGGGCTGGTGGCTACACCTTC	CASSVIRAGGYTF
TRBV7-8	few	TRBJ2-3	TRBD2	TGTGCCAGCAGCCCCTTAGCGGGGGCCGCCCGGGAGGATAGCACAGATACGCAGTATTTT	CASSPLAGAAREDSTDTQYF